Each of the 10 T cell receptor beta chains below was sequenced from the same sample in a study of cytomegalovirus exposure and HLA in healthy donors. The table came from immunoSEQ multiplex PCR; TCRdb's copy has only in-frame clones and leaves some out. The repertoire holds tens of thousands of clones, approximately 91% seen once, with 2.1% in the top ten. Sequencing was done on a sample of PBMCs. The receptors shown here come from a man aged 30 to 45 in good health and CMV-seronegative.

The V and J genes are TRBV7-9 and TRBJ2-4, with TRBD1 as a possible D gene (6 bases). There are 16 residues in the CDR3. Germline V lookup: CDR1 SEHNR, CDR2 FQNEAQ (reference sequence). The V and J ends lost 5 bases and 0 bases respectively, with 14 bases between them. CDR3 nucleotide sequence: TGTGCCAGCAGCCCCTGGGACAATGAAGCCAAAAACATTCAGTACTTC. It specifies CASSPWDNEAKNIQYF.

CDR3 nucleotide sequence: TGTGCCAGCAGTAGCGGGACAACAGATACGCAGTATTTT. Residues: CASSSGTTDTQYF. The J gene is TRBJ2-3, the V gene TRBV6-5, with D possibly being TRBD2 (7 bases). V lost 5 bases, J lost 3 bases, and 9 bases lay in between. This CDR3 is 13 amino acids long. Germline CDR1 MNHEY, CDR2 SVGAGI.

J is TRBJ2-7 and V is TRBV5-5, with D possibly TRBD1 on 6 matching bases. Trimming removed 1 base at V and 1 base at J, with 12 bases between. Looked up from germline, CDR1 is SGHKS and CDR2 is YYEKEE (reference sequence). The CDR3 length is 15 residues. The CDR3 DNA follows: TGTGCCAGCAGCTTGCCCACAGGGAAGTCCTACGAGCAGTACTTC. This sequence encodes CASSLPTGKSYEQYF.

The gene calls are TRBV27 and TRBJ1-5; D is unresolved. Trimming cost V 4 bases and J 2 bases, with 12 bases left between them. Germline V gene data show CDR1 as MNHEY and CDR2 as SMNVEV (reference sequence). This CDR3 is 15 amino acids long. This chain's CDR3 is CASSSTAGGNQPQHF. DNA for the CDR3: TGTGCCAGCAGTTCAACGGCGGGAGGCAATCAGCCCCAGCATTTT.

This clone has just one count. V is TRBV27 and J is TRBJ2-1; 13 bases align to TRBD2. J lost 4 bases, V lost 6 bases, and 12 bases had no gene match. This CDR3 spans 18 amino acids. Germline CDR1 reads MNHEY; CDR2 reads SMNVEV (reference sequence). This CDR3 reads CASSPNPRTSGRYNEQFF. DNA for the CDR3: TGTGCCAGCAGCCCCAACCCGCGGACTAGCGGGAGATACAATGAGCAGTTCTTC.

V usage is TRBV6-5 and J usage is TRBJ1-2; D is possibly TRBD1 (6 bases). V lost 8 bases and J lost 6, with 22 bases in between. The length of the CDR3 is 15 residues. The germline gives CDR1 MNHEY, CDR2 SVGAGI. CDR3 coding DNA: TGTGCCAGCGCTCCGGGCCCCGACAGGTTCGATGGCTACACCTTC. Translated, it gives CASAPGPDRFDGYTF.

The rearrangement joins TRBV27 to TRBJ2-7, with D maybe TRBD1 (6 bases). Deletions cut 3 bases from V and 2 bases from J, with 14 bases between. The germline V gene encodes CDR1 MNHEY and CDR2 SMNVEV (reference sequence). This CDR3 contains 15 residues. The CDR3 region has the DNA TGTGCCAGCAGTTTTCAGTCCCAGGGGCCCTACGAGCAGTACTTC. Its protein is CASSFQSQGPYEQYF.

The V gene is TRBV10-3, the J gene TRBJ2-4; no clear D gene. CDR3 size: 12 residues. V lost 2 bases and J lost 14, with 13 bases in between. Looked up from germline, CDR1 is ENHRY and CDR2 is SYGVKD. As DNA, the CDR3 is TGTGCCATCAGTGAGACTGATGGCGGAAAGTACTTC. Translating gives CAISETDGGKYF.

This sequence joins TRBV5-1 and TRBJ2-5; possibly TRBD2 for D (5 bases). From germline, CDR1 is SGHRS and CDR2 YFSETQ. The ends were cut back, 4 bases at V and 1 base at J, with 8 bases in the middle. The CDR3 sequence is 13 residues long. This CDR3 is CASSPGTQETQYF. The DNA of the CDR3 is TGCGCCAGCAGCCCGGGAACCCAAGAGACCCAGTACTTC.

The chain uses TRBV27 and TRBJ2-7, with TRBD2 matching over 9 bases. V lost 8 bases, J lost 5 bases, and 19 bases stayed unmatched. This CDR3 has 17 amino acids. CDR1 and CDR2 (germline): MNHEY, SMNVEV (reference sequence). The CDR3: CASRLLVRGGRANEQYF. The CDR3 nucleotides read TGTGCCAGCCGCCTCCTAGTGCGCGGCGGGAGGGCCAACGAGCAGTACTTC.